This entry lists 19 T cell receptor beta chains sequenced from one sample in a study of cytomegalovirus exposure and HLA in healthy donors. The PCR used 60 Vbeta and 13 Jbeta primers. The repertoire was sequenced with immunoSEQ multiplex PCR; TCRdb's copy has only in-frame clones and lacks some. The top ten clones hold 3.5% to 4.5% of a sample with 120,000 or so clones, around 70% of them seen once. Sequenced: PBMCs. The receptor source for this set is a man in his forties or fifties in good health and CMV-seropositive.

This sequence joins TRBV18 and TRBJ2-5; TRBD1 aligns across 9 bases. The germline gives CDR1 KGHSH, CDR2 LQKENI. Losses at the gene ends were 1 base for V and 2 bases for J; bases not matched to a gene: 5. This CDR3 spans 16 amino acids. The CDR3 bases are TGTGCCAGCTCACCACGGGCAGGACAGGGGCAAGAGACCCAGTACTTC. Translated, it gives CASSPRAGQGQETQYF.

The chain carries TRBV19 and TRBJ2-2, with a weak D call TRBD2 (7 bases). The V end lost 9 bases, the J end lost 5 bases, and 19 bases lay between the germline ends. Germline V gives CDR1 LNHDA, CDR2 SQIVND (reference sequence). The CDR3 runs to 15 residues. CDR3 nucleotide sequence: TGTGCCAGCAGAAATCCGGGGGGCCGGACCGGGGAGCTGTTTTTT. Protein: CASRNPGGRTGELFF. The variable domain in full, completed from reference TRBV19 and TRBJ2-2, reads DGGITQSPKYLFRKEGQNVTLSCEQNLNHDAMYWYRQDPGQGLRLIYYSQIVNDFQKGDIAEGYSVSREKKESFPLTVTSAQKNPTAFYLCASRNPGGRTGELFFGEGSRLTVL.

The CDR3 sequence: CASSPVGTANYGYTF. The CDR3 region has the DNA TGTGCCAGCTCACCAGTCGGGACAGCGAACTATGGCTACACCTTC. The chain employs TRBV18 and TRBJ1-2; 7 bases are a match to TRBD1. The CDR3 sequence is 15 residues long. The junction had 5 bases not matched to a gene; V was cut back by 2 bases and J by 2 bases. Germline V gene data show CDR1 as KGHSH and CDR2 as LQKENI.

The rearrangement joins TRBV10-3 to TRBJ1-3, with D maybe TRBD1 (6 bases). Germline loops: CDR1 ENHRY, CDR2 SYGVKD. The CDR3 has 15 amino acids. Between the trimmed V and J ends, which lost 7 bases and 2 bases, there was a span of 15 bases. The CDR3 region is CAIKRGMGAGNTIYF. The DNA of the CDR3 is TGTGCCATCAAGAGGGGGATGGGGGCTGGAAACACCATATATTTT.

The chain employs TRBV15 and TRBJ2-3, with 13 bases lining up with TRBD2. Germline-derived CDR1 and CDR2 are LNHNV and YYDKDF (reference sequence). This CDR3 contains 15 residues. After removal of 8 bases from V and 3 bases from J, the junction contained 5 bases not matched to a gene. CDR3: CATGLAGEGTDTQYF. DNA for the CDR3: TGTGCCACCGGACTAGCGGGAGAGGGGACAGATACGCAGTATTTT.

The chain couples TRBV7-9 to TRBJ2-2, with TRBD2 matching over 8 bases. V was pared by 4 bases and J by 2 bases, with 6 bases of the junction left unmatched. This CDR3 comprises 16 residues. Germline V gene data show CDR1 as SEHNR and CDR2 as FQNEAQ (reference sequence). The CDR3 region has the DNA TGTGCCAGCAGCTCCCTCGGGGGGGCCAACACCGGGGAGCTGTTTTTT. This translates into CASSSLGGANTGELFF.

The chain carries TRBV5-5 and TRBJ1-1; D uncertain. V was pared by 0 bases and J by 0 bases, with 9 bases between. The CDR3 is made up of 15 amino acids. Germline values: CDR1 SGHKS, CDR2 YYEKEE (reference sequence). The DNA for the CDR3 is TGTGCCAGCAGCTTGGCCAGAGGTTTGAACACTGAAGCTTTCTTT. This gives the protein CASSLARGLNTEAFF.

The J gene is TRBJ2-7, the V gene TRBV7-9, with 7 bases matching TRBD2. The CDR3 loop spans 14 amino acids. Germline V gives CDR1 SEHNR, CDR2 FQNEAQ (reference sequence). V gave up 1 base and J gave up 4 bases; unmatched junction bases: 4. The CDR3 sequence is CASSLVGGPYEQYF. The CDR3 region has the DNA TGTGCCAGCAGCTTAGTGGGAGGGCCTTACGAGCAGTACTTC. Variable domain in full (rest from reference TRBV7-9 and TRBJ2-7): DTGVSQNPRHKITKRGQNVTFRCDPISEHNRLYWYRQTLGQGPEFLTYFQNEAQLEKSRLLSDRFSAERPKGSFSTLEIQRTEQGDSAMYLCASSLVGGPYEQYFGPGTRLTVT.

In this sample, this clone turned up once. V gene TRBV10-3 combines with J gene TRBJ2-3; D is undetermined. The CDR3 covers 14 residues. The ends were cut back, 6 bases at V and 4 bases at J, with 14 bases in the middle. The germline CDR1 and CDR2 sequences are ENHRY and SYGVKD. The CDR3 spells CAISGQNGADTQYF. In DNA form, the CDR3 reads TGTGCCATCAGCGGCCAAAACGGAGCAGATACGCAGTATTTT.

V gene TRBV2 combines with J gene TRBJ1-6; 8 nucleotides match TRBD1. CDR1 is SNHLY, CDR2 FYNNEI, per germline. The ends lost 6 bases at V and 7 bases at J; junction bases unmatched: 8. The CDR3 is made up of 15 amino acids. The CDR3: CASRPVTGENSPLHF. For the CDR3, the DNA is TGTGCCAGCAGACCGGTGACAGGGGAGAATTCACCCCTCCACTTT. The full variable domain, its missing parts supplied by reference TRBV2 and TRBJ1-6, is EPEVTQTPSHQVTQMGQEVILRCVPISNHLYFYWYRQILGQKVEFLVSFYNNEISEKSEIFDDQFSVERPDGSNFTLKIRSTKLEDSAMYFCASRPVTGENSPLHFGNGTRLTVT.

V is TRBV11-3 and J is TRBJ2-5, with D tentatively TRBD2 (6 bases). V lost 5 bases and J lost 7, with 20 bases in between. Germline V gives CDR1 SGHNT, CDR2 YENEEA. This CDR3 is built from 15 residues. The CDR3 region has the DNA TGTGCCAGCAGCCCCGGAGGAGGGGACGCTTGGACCCAGTACTTC. Its protein product is CASSPGGGDAWTQYF.

The genes are TRBV10-2 and TRBJ2-3, with TRBD2 identical over 8 bases. The CDR3 consists of 18 residues. Trimming at V came to 2 bases and at J to 0 bases, leaving 10 bases not matched to a gene. CDR1 WSHSY and CDR2 SAAADI come from the germline V gene. CDR3 region: CASSETSGGIVSTDTQYF. As DNA, the CDR3 is TGCGCCAGCAGTGAGACCAGCGGGGGAATCGTTAGCACAGATACGCAGTATTTT.

This chain links TRBV4-1 with TRBJ2-2, with TRBD2 identical over 9 bases. CDR1 is MGHRA and CDR2 is YSYEKL in the germline V gene. The V and J ends lost 4 bases and 0 bases, in that order; junction bases with no gene match: 9. The CDR3 covers 18 residues. The CDR3 sequence is CASSRGQLAGSNTGELFF. CDR3 nucleotide sequence: TGCGCCAGCAGCCGAGGACAGCTAGCGGGGTCGAACACCGGGGAGCTGTTTTTT.

The chain recombines TRBV19 with TRBJ2-1, with 7 bases that match TRBD2. V lost 4 bases and J lost 9; bases outside the gene matches: 18. This CDR3 region has 17 residues. Germline-derived CDR1 and CDR2 are LNHDA and SQIVND (reference sequence). The CDR3 DNA reads as TGTGCCAGTAGTAGGATGCGGGAGAACCGAAAAACGGCTGAGCAGTTCTTC. This encodes CASSRMRENRKTAEQFF.

This CDR3 is CASSPGGVRETQYF. The CDR3 bases are TGCGCCAGCAGCCCGGGGGGGGTGCGGGAGACCCAGTACTTC. V usage is TRBV5-1 and J usage is TRBJ2-5; 8 bases map to TRBD2. The CDR3 covers 14 residues. Trimming cost V 4 bases and J 5 bases; bases outside gene matches: 7. Germline loops: CDR1 SGHRS, CDR2 YFSETQ.

In this sample, this clone turned up a few times. CDR3 sequence (DNA): TGTGCCAGCAGCTTGGAACAGGGGGTGAACATTCAGTACTTC. Encoded protein: CASSLEQGVNIQYF. This sequence joins TRBV5-6 and TRBJ2-4; TRBD1 agrees at 8 bases. Germline values: CDR1 SGHDT, CDR2 YYEEEE. This CDR3 is built from 14 residues. J gave up 7 bases and V 0 bases, and 3 bases lay outside the gene matches.

The chain uses TRBV5-1 and TRBJ2-7; TRBD2 might be the D (7 bases). The germline V and J ends were trimmed by 0 bases and 3 bases, with 10 bases remaining between them. This CDR3 is 14 amino acids long. CDR1 SGHRS and CDR2 YFSETQ come from the germline V gene. The DNA for the CDR3 is TGCGCCAGCAGCTTGGGCGGGGGCGTCTACGAGCAGTACTTC. Translation: CASSLGGGVYEQYF.

The J gene is TRBJ2-1, the V gene TRBV29-1; TRBD1 aligns across 8 bases. Trimming cost V 0 bases and J 12 bases; bases outside gene matches: 13. The CDR3 extends over 15 amino acids. Germline CDR1 SQVTM, CDR2 ANQGSEA. In DNA, the CDR3 is TGCAGCGTTGAAGATCAGGGGGCGCCGGGTTACCGGCAGTTCTTC. Residues: CSVEDQGAPGYRQFF.

The chain links TRBV5-1 to TRBJ2-5, with D possibly TRBD1 on 8 matching bases. Trimming took 6 bases from V and 5 from J, leaving 17 bases between them. Germline V gives CDR1 SGHRS, CDR2 YFSETQ. The CDR3 contains 14 residues. The CDR3 DNA sequence: TGCGCCAGCAAACAGGGGGGGGCTTCCGAGACCCAGTACTTC. Its protein product is CASKQGGASETQYF.